This T cell receptor (beta chain) derives from a study of CD8 T cells in ankylosing spondylitis. This clonotype was detected only a few times. What it binds is not known. In TCRdb, the 5' RACE reads were re-called with MiXCR into one record per CDR3 protein. The sample has 30,000 to 45,000 distinct CDR3 sequences; more than 15% are singletons. Regarding the study as a whole: The study identified a TCR beta motif of roughly eight highly homologous variants that appeared characteristic of ankylosing spondylitis blood.

The sequenced sample consisted of blood. The receptor was isolated from a male donor with ankylosing spondylitis or in good health (not recorded which).

Written as DNA, the CDR3 is TGTGCCAGCAGTCCCAGGCACGCAAACAGGGTCACCGGGGAGCTGTTTTTT. It yields the protein CASSPRHANRVTGELFF. This chain joins TRBV12-3 or TRBV12-4 and TRBJ2-2; maybe TRBD1 (6 bases). The CDR3 runs 17 residues. V was trimmed by 5 bases and J by 4 bases, leaving 20 bases between them.